Listed below are T cell receptor beta chains from one sample, sequenced in a study of blood T cell repertoires in COVID-19. This table comes from immunoSEQ multiplex PCR, and its TCRdb copy is limited to in-frame clones, with some not included. Of fewer than 400,000 clones listed, about 87% are singletons. The source material was PBMCs or T cells enriched from blood (not recorded which). The receptors here all came from a woman in her late teens or twenties who had recovered from COVID-19. CDR3s include the opening cysteine and the closing phenylalanine or tryptophan. Fields, in order: J gene, V gene, D gene, clone size, CDR3 DNA, CDR3 protein. D genes are given only for firm matches. Only part of the rows carry a size: once, few, many, or a class if the clone is expanded.

J: TRBJ2-5
V: TRBV19
D: .
size: .
DNA: TGTGCCAGTAGCCCCCCGCGCGGCCGCCAAGAGACCCAGTACTTC
CDR3: CASSPPRGRQETQYF

J: TRBJ1-2
V: TRBV2
D: .
size: .
DNA: TGTGCCAGCAGTGGATGGGGCAGGGTGCTTTTTAACTATGGCTACACCTTC
CDR3: CASSGWGRVLFNYGYTF

J: TRBJ1-4
V: TRBV19
D: TRBD1
size: few
DNA: TGTGCCAGTAGACCGGGACAGGGGAATGAAAAACTGTTTTTT
CDR3: CASRPGQGNEKLFF

J: TRBJ1-1
V: TRBV11-1
D: TRBD1
size: .
DNA: TGTGCCAGCAGCCCCCGGGACAGGGGCCCGAACACTGAAGCTTTCTTT
CDR3: CASSPRDRGPNTEAFF

J: TRBJ2-5
V: TRBV5-3
D: TRBD1
size: .
DNA: TGTGCCAGAAGCTTGGTGGTTGGACAGGGGAACCAAGGGACCCAGTACTTC
CDR3: CARSLVVGQGNQGTQYF

J: TRBJ1-1
V: TRBV15
D: TRBD1
size: .
DNA: TGTGCCACCAGCAGGAACAGGGGCATGAACACTGAAGCTTTCTTT
CDR3: CATSRNRGMNTEAFF

J: TRBJ1-2
V: TRBV28
D: .
size: .
DNA: TGTGCCAGCACCGCCCGGGGGGGAACGGGCTACACCTTC
CDR3: CASTARGGTGYTF

J: TRBJ2-1
V: TRBV19
D: .
size: .
DNA: TGTGCCAGTACCCCCAGGGAGGCATCGCCTCTAAGCGGTGAGCAGTTCTTC
CDR3: CASTPREASPLSGEQFF

J: TRBJ1-2
V: TRBV2
D: .
size: once
DNA: TGTGCCAGCAGGGCGGACTATGGCTACACCTTC
CDR3: CASRADYGYTF

J: TRBJ2-3
V: TRBV9
D: .
size: once
DNA: TGTGCCAGCAGCGTAATAAGCGGGTTCACAGATACGCAGTATTTT
CDR3: CASSVISGFTDTQYF

J: TRBJ2-1
V: TRBV7-3
D: .
size: .
DNA: TGTGCCAGCAGCTTAAATGCCGGGACTTACATGACTAAGGACAATGAGCAGTTCTTC
CDR3: CASSLNAGTYMTKDNEQFF

J: TRBJ1-5
V: TRBV7-8
D: .
size: .
DNA: TGTGCCAGCAGCCCCGGGGGTCCGCTCCGGCCCCAGCATTTT
CDR3: CASSPGGPLRPQHF

J: TRBJ1-4
V: TRBV7-9
D: .
size: few
DNA: TGTGCCAGCAGCTTAGGGGCGGACAGCCACGCAACTAATGAAAAACTGTTTTTT
CDR3: CASSLGADSHATNEKLFF

J: TRBJ1-2
V: TRBV5-1
D: TRBD1
size: .
DNA: TGCGCCAGCAGCCTGGCCGGACAGGAGATTAACTATGGCTACACCTTC
CDR3: CASSLAGQEINYGYTF

J: TRBJ1-4
V: TRBV6-6
D: TRBD1
size: .
DNA: TGTGCCAGCAGTAGACAGGGGATAGGTGAAAAACTGTTTTTT
CDR3: CASSRQGIGEKLFF

J: TRBJ1-5
V: TRBV7-2
D: TRBD1
size: .
DNA: TGTGCCAGCGCGGGGCCGGGGGACAGGAGGGGTCAGCCCCAGCATTTT
CDR3: CASAGPGDRRGQPQHF

J: TRBJ2-7
V: TRBV4-3
D: .
size: .
DNA: TGCGCCAGCAGCCTAGAGCTACCTTACGAGCAGTACTTC
CDR3: CASSLELPYEQYF

J: TRBJ2-1
V: TRBV20-1
D: .
size: .
DNA: TGCAGTGCTAGTCGGGAACCAGGTGGAAATGAGCAGTTCTTC
CDR3: CSASREPGGNEQFF

J: TRBJ2-3
V: TRBV7-9
D: TRBD2
size: .
DNA: TGTGCCAGCAGTTTGACTAGCGGGGTATTTCCAGATACGCAGTATTTT
CDR3: CASSLTSGVFPDTQYF

J: TRBJ1-4
V: TRBV27
D: .
size: .
DNA: TGTGCCAGCAGGGCAGGCGGGCGGTATGAAAAACTGTTTTTT
CDR3: CASRAGGRYEKLFF

J: TRBJ1-1
V: TRBV5-4
D: .
size: few
DNA: TGTGCCAGCAGCTTATCTCCTGACACTGAAGCTTTCTTT
CDR3: CASSLSPDTEAFF

J: TRBJ2-3
V: TRBV27
D: .
size: .
DNA: TGTGCCAGCAGTTTCACAGGTACAGATACGCAGTATTTT
CDR3: CASSFTGTDTQYF

J: TRBJ2-7
V: TRBV19
D: .
size: .
DNA: TGTGCCAGTAGTATGGGGCTAGCGCCGATTTACGAGCAGTACTTC
CDR3: CASSMGLAPIYEQYF

J: TRBJ1-2
V: TRBV6-1
D: .
size: once
DNA: TGTGCCAGCAGTGATCCAGGACAGTCTCTTGGGTATGGCTACACCTTC
CDR3: CASSDPGQSLGYGYTF

J: TRBJ2-1
V: TRBV7-2
D: TRBD2
size: .
DNA: TGTGCCAGCAGCCCACTCGTGGCTAGCGGGGGTAATGAGCAGTTCTTC
CDR3: CASSPLVASGGNEQFF

J: TRBJ2-7
V: TRBV29-1
D: TRBD1
size: .
DNA: TGCATTAGCAGGGGGACCTACGAGCAGTACTTC
CDR3: CISRGTYEQYF

J: TRBJ2-4
V: TRBV5-1
D: TRBD1
size: .
DNA: TGCGCCAGCAGCGGGGGACAGGGGGCCAGGGCCAAAAACATTCAGTACTTC
CDR3: CASSGGQGARAKNIQYF

J: TRBJ1-1
V: TRBV28
D: .
size: .
DNA: TGTGCCAGCACCGTGACACTTATGAACACTGAAGCTTTCTTT
CDR3: CASTVTLMNTEAFF

J: TRBJ1-2
V: TRBV29-1
D: TRBD1
size: .
DNA: TGCAGCGTTGAGGGACAGGGCGTTCGGGGCTATGGCTACACCTTC
CDR3: CSVEGQGVRGYGYTF

J: TRBJ2-5
V: TRBV5-1
D: TRBD1
size: few
DNA: TGCGCCAGCAGCCCTGGACAGGGCGAAGAGACCCAGTACTTC
CDR3: CASSPGQGEETQYF

J: TRBJ2-5
V: TRBV9
D: TRBD2
size: .
DNA: TGTGCCAGCAGCGTTGGGGGGGGACTGGCCCAAGAGACCCAGTACTTC
CDR3: CASSVGGGLAQETQYF

J: TRBJ1-1
V: TRBV5-1
D: .
size: .
DNA: TGCGCCAGCAGCTTGGCCACAGGTGGGGCAAATAGGGCTTTCTTT
CDR3: CASSLATGGANRAFF

J: TRBJ1-6
V: TRBV6-6
D: .
size: .
DNA: TGTGCCAGCAGACAACAGGGTGATTCACCCCTCCACTTT
CDR3: CASRQQGDSPLHF

J: TRBJ2-2
V: TRBV21-1
D: .
size: .
DNA: TGTGCCAGCAGGGGGCGGGAGGGGGACGGCACCGGGGAGCTGTTTTTT
CDR3: CASRGREGDGTGELFF

J: TRBJ2-7
V: TRBV6-6
D: .
size: .
DNA: TGTGCCAGCAGTTACCCACAGGGGACTCCCTACGAGCAGTACTTC
CDR3: CASSYPQGTPYEQYF

J: TRBJ1-2
V: TRBV7-9
D: .
size: .
DNA: TGTGCCAGCAGCGACCGGGACATACAGGGCTACACCTTC
CDR3: CASSDRDIQGYTF

J: TRBJ1-2
V: TRBV30
D: .
size: .
DNA: TGTGCCTGGTCTCAGGTATCGGATGGCTACACCTTC
CDR3: CAWSQVSDGYTF

J: TRBJ1-3
V: TRBV19
D: .
size: .
DNA: TGTGCCAGTAGTGGATATTCGAACAGGGAAATCTCTGGAAACACCATATATTTT
CDR3: CASSGYSNREISGNTIYF

J: TRBJ2-2
V: TRBV10-3
D: TRBD1
size: .
DNA: TGTGCCATCAGCCTCGGGACAGGGGGCCCGAACACCGGGGAGCTGTTTTTT
CDR3: CAISLGTGGPNTGELFF